These T cell receptor beta chains were read from a single sample in a study of CD8 T cells in Susac syndrome. TCRdb itself ran the immunoSEQ multiplex PCR reads through MiXCR, one entry per CDR3 protein. The sample lists about 200,000 distinct CDR3 sequences; approximately 95% were seen once. The sequenced sample was CD4+ T cells from PBMCs. Receptor source: a human donor with multiple sclerosis. Each CDR3 is given with its conserved first and last residue. Each record gives: V gene, D gene, clone size, J gene, CDR3 protein, CDR3 DNA. The D gene is left open where the match is weak. Rows may omit the clone size; those that give it use once, few, many or a size class.

v_gene: TRBV6-5
d_gene: -
abundance: -
j_gene: TRBJ2-5
CDR3aa: CASITKRGFGTQYF
CDR3nt: TGTGCCAGCATTACGAAAAGGGGGTTTGGGACCCAGTACTTC

v_gene: TRBV6-5
d_gene: TRBD2
abundance: -
j_gene: TRBJ2-5
CDR3aa: CASSVPGGGTQYF
CDR3nt: TGTGCCAGCAGCGTCCCTGGCGGGGGGACCCAGTACTTC

v_gene: TRBV6-6
d_gene: -
abundance: -
j_gene: TRBJ1-5
CDR3aa: CATDKGNQPQHF
CDR3nt: TGTGCCACGGATAAGGGGAATCAGCCCCAGCATTTT

v_gene: TRBV20-1
d_gene: -
abundance: -
j_gene: TRBJ2-2
CDR3aa: CSARGLPGELFF
CDR3nt: TGCAGTGCAAGAGGCCTCCCCGGGGAGCTGTTTTTT

v_gene: TRBV6-5
d_gene: -
abundance: -
j_gene: TRBJ2-7
CDR3aa: CASSFPTAFYEQYF
CDR3nt: TGTGCCAGCAGTTTCCCGACAGCCTTCTACGAGCAGTACTTC

v_gene: TRBV12-3/TRBV12-4
d_gene: TRBD1
abundance: -
j_gene: TRBJ2-3
CDR3aa: CASSFGEEGTGNTDTQYF
CDR3nt: TGTGCCAGCAGCTTTGGGGAGGAAGGGACAGGGAACACAGATACGCAGTATTTT

v_gene: TRBV3-1
d_gene: -
abundance: -
j_gene: TRBJ2-2
CDR3aa: CASSQDGLTGELFF
CDR3nt: TGTGCCAGCAGCCAAGACGGACTCACCGGGGAGCTGTTTTTT

v_gene: TRBV29-1
d_gene: TRBD1
abundance: -
j_gene: TRBJ2-2
CDR3aa: CSVLTGGTGELFF
CDR3nt: TGCAGCGTTCTCACAGGGGGGACCGGGGAGCTGTTTTTT

v_gene: TRBV20-1
d_gene: TRBD1
abundance: once
j_gene: TRBJ1-1
CDR3aa: CSARDPGQGNTEAFF
CDR3nt: TGCAGTGCTAGAGATCCGGGACAGGGGAATACTGAAGCTTTCTTT

v_gene: TRBV5-4
d_gene: TRBD2
abundance: -
j_gene: TRBJ2-3
CDR3aa: CASSSPGLAGRTDTQYF
CDR3nt: TGTGCCAGCAGCTCTCCAGGACTAGCGGGGCGCACAGATACGCAGTATTTT

v_gene: TRBV12-3/TRBV12-4
d_gene: -
abundance: -
j_gene: TRBJ2-1
CDR3aa: CASSSVGYEQFF
CDR3nt: TGTGCCAGCAGTTCCGTTGGCTATGAGCAGTTCTTC

v_gene: TRBV7-2
d_gene: -
abundance: few
j_gene: TRBJ2-1
CDR3aa: CASSPRGSSYNEQFF
CDR3nt: TGTGCCAGCAGCCCTCGGGGGAGCTCCTACAATGAGCAGTTCTTC

v_gene: TRBV3-1
d_gene: -
abundance: -
j_gene: TRBJ2-5
CDR3aa: CASSQDAPAAGSETQYF
CDR3nt: TGTGCCAGCAGCCAAGATGCCCCGGCCGCAGGCTCAGAGACCCAGTACTTC

v_gene: TRBV29-1
d_gene: TRBD1
abundance: -
j_gene: TRBJ1-2
CDR3aa: CSADPQGAVSPGGYTF
CDR3nt: TGCAGCGCTGATCCCCAGGGGGCAGTCAGCCCGGGTGGCTACACCTTC

v_gene: TRBV7-9
d_gene: -
abundance: -
j_gene: TRBJ2-3
CDR3aa: CASSPLGSGLHTQYF
CDR3nt: TGTGCCAGCAGCCCTCTGGGGTCCGGGTTGCATACGCAGTATTTT

v_gene: TRBV7-9
d_gene: TRBD1
abundance: -
j_gene: TRBJ2-7
CDR3aa: CASSSGTAVSYEQYF
CDR3nt: TGTGCCAGCAGCTCCGGGACAGCTGTCTCCTACGAGCAGTACTTC

v_gene: TRBV9
d_gene: TRBD1
abundance: -
j_gene: TRBJ1-2
CDR3aa: CASSASGTEYGYTF
CDR3nt: TGTGCCAGCAGCGCCTCCGGGACAGAATATGGCTACACCTTC

v_gene: TRBV9
d_gene: TRBD2
abundance: -
j_gene: TRBJ2-1
CDR3aa: CASSVAPSGGSEQFF
CDR3nt: TGTGCCAGCAGCGTAGCGCCTAGCGGGGGTAGTGAGCAGTTCTTC

v_gene: TRBV6-1
d_gene: TRBD1
abundance: -
j_gene: TRBJ1-2
CDR3aa: CASSLSGTGGGYGYTF
CDR3nt: TGTGCCAGCAGTCTCTCCGGGACAGGGGGAGGTTATGGCTACACCTTC

v_gene: TRBV6-6
d_gene: -
abundance: -
j_gene: TRBJ1-6
CDR3aa: CASSYRGLGNSPLHF
CDR3nt: TGTGCCAGCAGTTACCGGGGGCTGGGTAATTCACCCCTCCACTTT

v_gene: TRBV30
d_gene: -
abundance: -
j_gene: TRBJ1-6
CDR3aa: CAWSVVNAYNSPLHF
CDR3nt: TGTGCCTGGAGTGTCGTGAACGCCTATAATTCACCCCTCCACTTT

v_gene: TRBV29-1
d_gene: -
abundance: -
j_gene: TRBJ2-2
CDR3aa: CSTLGAVDTGELFF
CDR3nt: TGCAGCACCCTTGGGGCAGTGGACACCGGGGAGCTGTTTTTT

v_gene: TRBV11-1
d_gene: TRBD2
abundance: -
j_gene: TRBJ2-3
CDR3aa: CASSERRSGGAADTQYF
CDR3nt: TGTGCCAGCAGCGAAAGAAGAAGCGGGGGGGCCGCAGATACGCAGTATTTT

v_gene: TRBV12-5
d_gene: -
abundance: -
j_gene: TRBJ2-1
CDR3aa: CASGLRLADEQFF
CDR3nt: TGTGCTAGTGGCCTTCGTCTAGCCGATGAGCAGTTCTTC

v_gene: TRBV5-1
d_gene: TRBD1
abundance: -
j_gene: TRBJ2-2
CDR3aa: CASSLVTGDTGELFF
CDR3nt: TGCGCCAGCAGCTTGGTGACAGGGGACACCGGGGAGCTGTTTTTT

v_gene: TRBV29-1
d_gene: TRBD1
abundance: once
j_gene: TRBJ1-1
CDR3aa: CSAQGQGNTEAFF
CDR3nt: TGCAGCGCCCAAGGACAGGGTAACACTGAAGCTTTCTTT

v_gene: TRBV20-1
d_gene: -
abundance: -
j_gene: TRBJ1-2
CDR3aa: CSARGPSSSQGYTF
CDR3nt: TGCAGTGCTAGAGGTCCATCCTCAAGCCAGGGCTACACCTTC

v_gene: TRBV12-5
d_gene: -
abundance: -
j_gene: TRBJ2-1
CDR3aa: CASGLSPSYNEQFF
CDR3nt: TGTGCTAGTGGTTTGTCCCCGTCCTACAATGAGCAGTTCTTC

v_gene: TRBV9
d_gene: -
abundance: -
j_gene: TRBJ2-5
CDR3aa: CASSVAPQETQYF
CDR3nt: TGTGCCAGCAGCGTAGCTCCCCAAGAGACCCAGTACTTC

v_gene: TRBV3-1
d_gene: -
abundance: -
j_gene: TRBJ2-7
CDR3aa: CASSQSPRAAAYEQYF
CDR3nt: TGTGCCAGCAGCCAATCCCCTCGGGCAGCTGCCTACGAGCAGTACTTC

v_gene: TRBV20-1
d_gene: -
abundance: -
j_gene: TRBJ1-1
CDR3aa: CSASRDVNTEAFF
CDR3nt: TGCAGTGCTAGCAGGGACGTGAACACTGAAGCTTTCTTT

v_gene: TRBV5-1
d_gene: -
abundance: -
j_gene: TRBJ2-3
CDR3aa: CASSSSAPAVQYF
CDR3nt: TGCGCCAGCAGCTCCTCCGCCCCGGCCGTCCAGTATTTT

v_gene: TRBV24-1
d_gene: -
abundance: -
j_gene: TRBJ2-1
CDR3aa: CATSDMTDNEQFF
CDR3nt: TGTGCCACCAGTGACATGACAGACAATGAGCAGTTCTTC

v_gene: TRBV10-3
d_gene: TRBD2
abundance: -
j_gene: TRBJ2-7
CDR3aa: CAIQLAGGPKQYF
CDR3nt: TGTGCCATCCAGCTAGCGGGGGGGCCGAAGCAGTACTTC

v_gene: TRBV11-1
d_gene: -
abundance: -
j_gene: TRBJ2-6
CDR3aa: CASSLQGTGANVLTF
CDR3nt: TGTGCCAGCAGCTTACAGGGAACTGGGGCCAACGTCCTGACTTTC

v_gene: TRBV6-5
d_gene: -
abundance: -
j_gene: TRBJ1-1
CDR3aa: CASSSGSWTFEAFF
CDR3nt: TGTGCCAGCAGTTCGGGGTCTTGGACCTTCGAAGCTTTCTTT

v_gene: TRBV2
d_gene: -
abundance: -
j_gene: TRBJ2-1
CDR3aa: CASSENQGNEQFF
CDR3nt: TGTGCCAGCAGTGAAAACCAGGGCAATGAGCAGTTCTTC

v_gene: TRBV29-1
d_gene: -
abundance: -
j_gene: TRBJ1-1
CDR3aa: CSVVVGVGYTEAFF
CDR3nt: TGCAGCGTTGTAGTCGGGGTTGGTTACACTGAAGCTTTCTTT

v_gene: TRBV15
d_gene: -
abundance: -
j_gene: TRBJ1-5
CDR3aa: CATSSGDGSNQPQHF
CDR3nt: TGTGCCACCAGCTCTGGGGACGGGAGCAATCAGCCCCAGCATTTT

v_gene: TRBV29-1
d_gene: TRBD1
abundance: -
j_gene: TRBJ1-2
CDR3aa: CSVAGPSGQGVGYTF
CDR3nt: TGCAGCGTTGCCGGTCCTTCGGGACAGGGGGTTGGCTACACCTTC

v_gene: TRBV20-1
d_gene: -
abundance: -
j_gene: TRBJ1-1
CDR3aa: CSATDRTLMNTEAFF
CDR3nt: TGCAGTGCTACCGACCGGACCCTCATGAACACTGAAGCTTTCTTT

v_gene: TRBV29-1
d_gene: -
abundance: -
j_gene: TRBJ2-6
CDR3aa: CSVAGANVLTF
CDR3nt: TGCAGCGTTGCTGGGGCCAACGTCCTGACTTTC